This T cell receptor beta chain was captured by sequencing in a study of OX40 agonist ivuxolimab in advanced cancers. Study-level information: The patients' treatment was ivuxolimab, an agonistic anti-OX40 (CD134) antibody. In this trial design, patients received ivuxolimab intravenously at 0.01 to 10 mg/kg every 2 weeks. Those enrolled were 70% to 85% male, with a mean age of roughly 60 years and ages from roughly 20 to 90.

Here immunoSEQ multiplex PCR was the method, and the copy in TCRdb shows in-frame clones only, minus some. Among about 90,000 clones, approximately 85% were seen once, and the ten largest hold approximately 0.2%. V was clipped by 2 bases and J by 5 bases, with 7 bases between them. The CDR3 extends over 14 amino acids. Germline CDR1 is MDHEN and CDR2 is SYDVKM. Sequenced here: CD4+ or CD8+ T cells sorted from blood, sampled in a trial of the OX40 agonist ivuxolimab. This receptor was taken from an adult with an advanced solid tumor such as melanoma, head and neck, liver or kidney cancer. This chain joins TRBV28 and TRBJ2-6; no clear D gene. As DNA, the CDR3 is TGTGCCAGCAGTTTAATAAACTGGGCCAACGTCCTGACTTTC. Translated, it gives CASSLINWANVLTF. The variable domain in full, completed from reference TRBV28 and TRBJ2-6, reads DVKVTQSSRYLVKRTGEKVFLECVQDMDHENMFWYRQDPGLGLRLIYFSYDVKMKEKGDIPEGYSVSREKKERFSLILESASTNQTSMYLCASSLINWANVLTFGAGSRLTVL.